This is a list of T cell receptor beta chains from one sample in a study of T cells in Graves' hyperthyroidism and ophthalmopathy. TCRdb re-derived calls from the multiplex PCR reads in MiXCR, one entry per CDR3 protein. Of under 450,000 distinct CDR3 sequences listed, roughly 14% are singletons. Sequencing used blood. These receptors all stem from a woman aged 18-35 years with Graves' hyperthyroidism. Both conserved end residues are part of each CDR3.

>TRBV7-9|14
CATKEGQNYYGYTF
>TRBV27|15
CASSTPAGLSYEQYF
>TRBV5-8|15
CASSPDRGYQETQYF
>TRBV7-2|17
CASSLGTSGSATDTQYF
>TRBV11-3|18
CASSLDKPGGQGYYGYTF
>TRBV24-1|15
CATTPGQGAGETQYF
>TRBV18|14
CASSPRQEAYEQYF
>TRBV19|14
CASSIRSGREELFF
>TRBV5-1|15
CASSLVRTQPYEQYF
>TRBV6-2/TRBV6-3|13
CASSYSWSQPQHF
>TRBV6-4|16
CASSYSNSRLQGELFF
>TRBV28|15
CASRPPQGSSQPQHF
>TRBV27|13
CASSLKTAYEQYF
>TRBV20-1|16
CSACLGLAGGADTQYF
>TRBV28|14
CASSSSGWNNEQFF
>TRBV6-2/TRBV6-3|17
CASRSLAGGPHYNEQFF
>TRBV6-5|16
CASSYRYRGSNQPQHF
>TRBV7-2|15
CASSLAGWTGNTIYF
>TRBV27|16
CASSLRSGYLSETQYF
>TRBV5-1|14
CASSLVPRGDTQYF
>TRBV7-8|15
CASSAFQGSNQPQHF
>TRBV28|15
CASRQPQGANEKLFF
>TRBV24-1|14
CATSEGNGGTEAFF
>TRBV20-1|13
CSAHGGLAYEQYF
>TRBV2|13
CASTDGFGGGYTF
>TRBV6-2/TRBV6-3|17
CASSTHGRASGANVLTF
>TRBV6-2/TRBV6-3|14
CACGAGGFRETQYF
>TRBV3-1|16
CASSRPRAGRSGELFF
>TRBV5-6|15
CASSLATGSSNIQYF
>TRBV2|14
CASTEDRKIYEQYF
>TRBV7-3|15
CASSLRGGPPYGYTF
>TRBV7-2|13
CASSPRARYEQYF
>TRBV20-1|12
CSAKGDGYEQYF